This is a list of T cell receptor beta chains from one sample in a study of persistence of HIV-infected CD4 T cells. These TCRs are of unknown antigen specificity. Libraries were prepared by immunoSEQ multiplex PCR; TCRdb keeps only in-frame clonotypes and omits some of them. The sample records about 48,000 clones, about four fifths being singletons. Sequenced material: CD4+ T cells sorted from PBMCs after approximately 19-hour stimulation, taken from a patient who received antiretroviral therapy. Receptor source: an adult man with HIV who was CMV-seropositive. Both conserved end residues are part of each CDR3. A D gene is named only where the DNA matches it firmly. Expanded clones get a size class; other rows say once, few or many, or leave the size out.

j_gene	d_gene	abundance	v_gene	CDR3nt	CDR3aa
TRBJ2-5	NA	NA	TRBV15	TGTGCCACCAGCAGGACCCCCCAGGGATCGGAGACCCAGTACTTC	CATSRTPQGSETQYF
TRBJ1-3	NA	few	TRBV3-1/TRBV3-2	TGTGCCAGCAGCCAAGAACCAACAGGTGGAAACACCATATATTTT	CASSQEPTGGNTIYF
TRBJ1-2	NA	NA	TRBV30	TGTGCCTGGGCGGGGGGTTCGAGCTATGGCTACACCTTC	CAWAGGSSYGYTF
TRBJ1-5	NA	NA	TRBV5-6	TGTGCCAGCAGCTTAGTTGGTAGCAATCAGCCCCAGCATTTT	CASSLVGSNQPQHF
TRBJ1-1	NA	NA	TRBV20-1	TGCAGTGCTAGTGGACAGCTTGAAGCTTTCTTT	CSASGQLEAFF
TRBJ1-2	NA	NA	TRBV6-5	TGTGCCAGCAGTTACTCCGGACTCCTAGGCTACACCTTC	CASSYSGLLGYTF
TRBJ1-5	TRBD1	NA	TRBV7-8	TGTGCCAGCAGCTTAGATGGGGACAGAAGTTATCAGCCCCAGCATTTT	CASSLDGDRSYQPQHF
TRBJ2-1	NA	NA	TRBV24-1	TGTGCCACCAGTGAGCGGGGCCGTCCCTACAATGAGCAGTTCTTC	CATSERGRPYNEQFF
TRBJ2-2	NA	NA	TRBV28	TGTGCCAGCAGTTTGAACACCGGGGAGCTGTTTTTT	CASSLNTGELFF
TRBJ2-2	NA	NA	TRBV4-1	TGCGCCAGCAGCCAAGAGGATGAACTAGCCCATCTTGGAACCGGGGAGCTGTTTTTT	CASSQEDELAHLGTGELFF
TRBJ2-7	TRBD1	NA	TRBV30	TGTGCCTGGAGTGTAGAGGACAGGGGAACCTACGAGCAGTACTTC	CAWSVEDRGTYEQYF
TRBJ2-5	NA	NA	TRBV30	TGTGCCTGGACATATGGGCAAGAGACCCAGTACTTC	CAWTYGQETQYF
TRBJ1-1	NA	NA	TRBV19	TGTGCCAGTAGTATCACTCCTATGGGGACTGAAGCTTTCTTT	CASSITPMGTEAFF
TRBJ2-2	TRBD2	NA	TRBV6-2/TRBV6-3	TGTGCCAGCTGCCAGCGGGAGGTCACCGGGGAGCTGTTTTTT	CASCQREVTGELFF
TRBJ1-2	NA	NA	TRBV30	TGTGCCTGGAGTGTTAGAACAGGGAGTGGCTACACCTTC	CAWSVRTGSGYTF
TRBJ2-1	NA	NA	TRBV4-2	TGTGCCAGCAGCCAAGAAGACCGTAGCTCCTACAATGAGCAGTTCTTC	CASSQEDRSSYNEQFF
TRBJ2-3	TRBD2	NA	TRBV5-5	TGTGCCAGCAGCTTGATGTCGCAGCTAGCGGGGGGTCGGGATACGCAGTATTTT	CASSLMSQLAGGRDTQYF
TRBJ2-3	NA	NA	TRBV24-1	TGTGCCACCAGTGACCTCTTCACAGATACGCAGTATTTT	CATSDLFTDTQYF
TRBJ1-5	NA	NA	TRBV15	TGTGCCACCAGCATTATCGGTATTGATAGCAATCAGCCCCAGCATTTT	CATSIIGIDSNQPQHF
TRBJ2-1	TRBD2	once	TRBV13	TGTGCCAGCAGCCTCCCCTATGCTAGCGGGAGATTGAATGAGCAGTTCTTC	CASSLPYASGRLNEQFF
TRBJ1-1	TRBD1	many	TRBV18	TGTGCCAGCTCATTGCCGGGACAGGGGAACACTGAAGCTTTCTTT	CASSLPGQGNTEAFF
TRBJ2-2	NA	NA	TRBV7-2	TGTGCCAGCAGCTTAGTCGCAGGGTCGAACACCGGGGAGCTGTTTTTT	CASSLVAGSNTGELFF
TRBJ1-1	NA	once	TRBV18	TGTGCCAGCTCACCTGACATAACTGAAGCTTTCTTT	CASSPDITEAFF
TRBJ2-7	TRBD2	NA	TRBV7-2	TGTGCCAGCAGCTTAGGGGTTAGCGGGTTTATCTCCTACGAGCAGTACTTC	CASSLGVSGFISYEQYF
TRBJ1-2	NA	NA	TRBV2	TGTGCCAGCAGTGCAGACTTCAAGGCTAGTTATGGCTACACCTTC	CASSADFKASYGYTF
TRBJ1-1	NA	NA	TRBV6-4	TGTGCCAGCAGTTCAGGGGTTGGCACTGAAGCTTTCTTT	CASSSGVGTEAFF
TRBJ1-1	NA	NA	TRBV6-6	TGTGCCAGCAATAGGAACACTGAAGCTTTCTTT	CASNRNTEAFF